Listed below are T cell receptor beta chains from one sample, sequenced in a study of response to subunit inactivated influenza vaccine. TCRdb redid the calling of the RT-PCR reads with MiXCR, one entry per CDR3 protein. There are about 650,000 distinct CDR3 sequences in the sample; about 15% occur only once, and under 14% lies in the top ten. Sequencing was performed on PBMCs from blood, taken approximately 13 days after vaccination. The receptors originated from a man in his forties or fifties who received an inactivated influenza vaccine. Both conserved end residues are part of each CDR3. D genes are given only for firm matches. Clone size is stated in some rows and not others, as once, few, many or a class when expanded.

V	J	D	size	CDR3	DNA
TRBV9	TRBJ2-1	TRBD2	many	CASSGTSGSNEQFF	TGTGCCAGCTCCGGGACTAGCGGGAGTAATGAGCAGTTCTTC
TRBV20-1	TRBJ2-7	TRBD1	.	CSVRTGRTYEQYF	TGCAGTGTGAGGACAGGGAGAACCTACGAGCAGTACTTC
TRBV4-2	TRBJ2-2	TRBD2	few	CASSPHGGGASITGELFF	TGTGCCAGCAGCCCCCACGGCGGGGGGGCCTCTATCACCGGGGAGCTGTTTTTT
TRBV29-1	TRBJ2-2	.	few	CSAGHGSDTGELFF	TGCAGCGCGGGACACGGTTCGGACACCGGGGAGCTGTTTTTT
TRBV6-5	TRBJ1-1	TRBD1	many	CASSYTGTGAGGTEAFF	TGTGCCAGCAGTTATACCGGGACAGGGGCTGGGGGCACTGAAGCTTTCTTT
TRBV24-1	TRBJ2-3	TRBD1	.	CATSDSDRVVYTDTQYF	TGTGCCACCAGTGATTCTGACAGGGTCGTTTATACAGATACGCAGTATTTT
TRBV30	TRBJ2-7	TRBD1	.	CAWSEGTGATYEQYF	TGTGCCTGGAGTGAAGGGACAGGGGCGACCTACGAGCAGTACTTC
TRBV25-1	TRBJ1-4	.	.	CASSEQWRAGANEKLFF	TGTGCCAGCAGTGAACAGTGGAGGGCGGGGGCTAATGAAAAACTGTTTTTT
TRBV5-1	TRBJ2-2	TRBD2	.	CASSLALGLAGAGELFF	TGCGCCAGCAGCCTCGCCCTCGGACTAGCGGGAGCCGGGGAGCTGTTTTTT
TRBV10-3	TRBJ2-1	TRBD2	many	CAISEGWSGRSNEQFF	TGTGCCATCAGTGAAGGTTGGAGCGGGAGGAGCAATGAGCAGTTCTTC
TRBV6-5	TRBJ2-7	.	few	CASSYRREQYF	TGTGCCAGCAGTTATAGACGCGAGCAGTACTTC
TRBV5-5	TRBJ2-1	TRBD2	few	CASSLTSARNNEQFF	TGTGCCAGCAGCTTGACTAGCGCGAGGAACAATGAGCAGTTCTTC
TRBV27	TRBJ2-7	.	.	CASSSIPPWRPFVGFSRATYEQYF	TGTGCCAGCAGTTCTATCCCTCCTTGGCGCCCTTTTGTCGGATTTTCGCGCGCCACCTACGAGCAGTACTTC